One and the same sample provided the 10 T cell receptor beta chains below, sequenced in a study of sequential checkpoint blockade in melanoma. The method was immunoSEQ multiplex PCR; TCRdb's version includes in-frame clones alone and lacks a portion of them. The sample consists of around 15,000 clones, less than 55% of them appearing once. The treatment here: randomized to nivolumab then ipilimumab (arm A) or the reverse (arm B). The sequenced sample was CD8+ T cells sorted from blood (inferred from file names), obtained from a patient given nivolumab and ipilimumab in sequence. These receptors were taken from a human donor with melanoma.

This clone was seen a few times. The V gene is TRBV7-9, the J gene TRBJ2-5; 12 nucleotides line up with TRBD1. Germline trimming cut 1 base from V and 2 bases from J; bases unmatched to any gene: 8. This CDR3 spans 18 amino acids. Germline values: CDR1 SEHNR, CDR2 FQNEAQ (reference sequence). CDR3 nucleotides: TGTGCCAGCAGCTTAGGGGACAGGGGGCTGCTAGGGCAAGAGACCCAGTACTTC. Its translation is CASSLGDRGLLGQETQYF.

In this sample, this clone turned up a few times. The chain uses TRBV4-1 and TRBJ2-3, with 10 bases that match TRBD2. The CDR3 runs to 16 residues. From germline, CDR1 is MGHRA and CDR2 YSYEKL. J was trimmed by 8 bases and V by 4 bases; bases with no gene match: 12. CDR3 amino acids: CASSPETSGLYGTQYF. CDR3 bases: TGCGCCAGCAGCCCCGAGACTAGCGGGCTTTATGGTACGCAGTATTTT.

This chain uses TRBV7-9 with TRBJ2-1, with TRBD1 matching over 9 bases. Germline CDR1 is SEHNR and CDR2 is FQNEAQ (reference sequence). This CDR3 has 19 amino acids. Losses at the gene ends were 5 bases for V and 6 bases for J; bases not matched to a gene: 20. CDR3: CASSPPVVGDRVIGNEQFF. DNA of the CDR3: TGTGCCAGCAGCCCCCCGGTCGTCGGGGACAGGGTAATAGGCAATGAGCAGTTCTTC.

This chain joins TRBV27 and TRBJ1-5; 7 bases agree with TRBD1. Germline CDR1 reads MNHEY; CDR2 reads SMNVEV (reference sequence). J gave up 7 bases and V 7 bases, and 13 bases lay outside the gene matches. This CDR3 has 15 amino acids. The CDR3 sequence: CASTPTGVGAQPQHF. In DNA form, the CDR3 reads TGTGCCAGCACACCCACAGGGGTAGGGGCCCAGCCCCAGCATTTT.

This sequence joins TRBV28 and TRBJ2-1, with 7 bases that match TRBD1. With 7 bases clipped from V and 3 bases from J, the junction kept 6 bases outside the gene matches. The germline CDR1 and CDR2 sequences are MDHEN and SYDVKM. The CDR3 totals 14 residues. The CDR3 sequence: CASKGDSYYNEQFF. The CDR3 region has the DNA TGTGCCAGCAAGGGGGACAGTTACTACAATGAGCAGTTCTTC.

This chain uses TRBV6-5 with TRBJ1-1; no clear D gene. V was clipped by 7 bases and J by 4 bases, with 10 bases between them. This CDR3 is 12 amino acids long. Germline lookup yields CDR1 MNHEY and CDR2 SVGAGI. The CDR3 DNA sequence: TGTGCCAGCAAACTCGGCGGCACTGAAGCTTTCTTT. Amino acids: CASKLGGTEAFF.

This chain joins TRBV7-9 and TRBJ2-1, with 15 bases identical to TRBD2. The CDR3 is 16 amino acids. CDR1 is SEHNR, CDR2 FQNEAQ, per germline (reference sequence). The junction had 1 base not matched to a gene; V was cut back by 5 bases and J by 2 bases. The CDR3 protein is CASSGTSGGTYNEQFF. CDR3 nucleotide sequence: TGTGCCAGCAGCGGGACTAGCGGGGGGACCTACAATGAGCAGTTCTTC.

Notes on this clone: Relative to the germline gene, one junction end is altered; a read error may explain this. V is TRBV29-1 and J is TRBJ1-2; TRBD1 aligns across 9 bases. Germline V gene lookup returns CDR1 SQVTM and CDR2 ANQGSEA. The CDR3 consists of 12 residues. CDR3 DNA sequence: TGCAGCCTTGACAGGGGGACCTATGGCTACACCTTC. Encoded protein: CSLDRGTYGYTF.

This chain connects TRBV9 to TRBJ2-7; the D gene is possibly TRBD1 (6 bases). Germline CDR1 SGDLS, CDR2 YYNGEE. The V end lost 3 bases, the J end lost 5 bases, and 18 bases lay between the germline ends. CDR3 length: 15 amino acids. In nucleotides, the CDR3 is TGTGCCAGCAGCGCAAGAACAGGGATGCCCCACGAGCAGTACTTC. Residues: CASSARTGMPHEQYF.

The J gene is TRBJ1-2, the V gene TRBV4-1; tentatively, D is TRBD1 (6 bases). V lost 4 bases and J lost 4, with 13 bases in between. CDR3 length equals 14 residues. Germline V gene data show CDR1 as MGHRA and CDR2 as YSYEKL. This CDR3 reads CASSLGRGGYGYTF. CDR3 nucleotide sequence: TGCGCCAGCAGCCTTGGCAGGGGCGGCTATGGCTACACCTTC.